This paragraph reports one T cell receptor (beta chain). As originally analysed: Counts of nucleated cells, estimated from reference gene primer amplification, were obtained. The protocol was immunoSEQ multiplex PCR, while the TCRdb copy is restricted to in-frame clones and leaves out a portion. Clonal size and the V and J genes are those of that table, whereas D and trimming came from the DNA. The sample lists around 270,000 clones, more than 75% occurring once. The data stem from a study of blood T cell repertoires in COVID-19. Turning to the study itself: The United States, Italy and Spain were the sources of the acute and convalescent COVID-19 samples.

Patients at the Seattle site were enrolled during active infection and followed longitudinally. Per the germline V gene, CDR1 is LNHDA and CDR2 is SQIVND (reference sequence). Trimming removed 7 bases at V and 7 bases at J, with 20 bases between. CDR3 size: 15 residues. Sequenced: peripheral blood. The source of this sequence is a woman aged 55 to 70 with COVID-19, enrolled during active disease. The chain uses TRBV19 and TRBJ2-1, with D tentatively TRBD2 (6 bases). CDR3 loop: CASTPTRVSGNEQFF. In DNA form, the CDR3 reads TGTGCCAGTACTCCGACTAGGGTGTCAGGAAATGAGCAGTTCTTC.